Listed below are T cell receptor beta chains from one sample, sequenced in a study of identical twins. TCRdb re-called the 5' RACE reads through MiXCR, storing one row per CDR3 protein. The sample has 1.5 million to 2 million distinct CDR3 sequences, about 32% seen once. Sequencing was done on a sample of cord blood. These receptors came from a newborn girl in good health. Each CDR3 is given with its conserved first and last residue. The D gene is left open where the match is weak. The size of a clone is reported for some rows only, either as once, few or many, or as a class for expanded clones.

J gene: TRBJ2-1
D gene: TRBD2
V gene: TRBV25-1
clone size: few
CDR3 DNA: TGTGCCAGCAGTGACACTAGCGGGAGAGACAATGAGCAGTTCTTC
CDR3 protein: CASSDTSGRDNEQFF

J gene: TRBJ2-7
D gene: NA
V gene: TRBV7-9
clone size: few
CDR3 DNA: TGTGCCAGCAGCTTCAACAGATACGAGCAGTACTTC
CDR3 protein: CASSFNRYEQYF

J gene: TRBJ2-3
D gene: NA
V gene: TRBV12-3/TRBV12-4
clone size: many
CDR3 DNA: TGTGCCAGCAGCGTAACGGCCCCCACAGATACGCAGTATTTT
CDR3 protein: CASSVTAPTDTQYF

J gene: TRBJ1-6
D gene: NA
V gene: TRBV4-1
clone size: NA
CDR3 DNA: TGCGCCAGCAGCCAAGATAGAGGAGGGGGGTCACCCCTCCACTTT
CDR3 protein: CASSQDRGGGSPLHF

J gene: TRBJ1-1
D gene: TRBD1
V gene: TRBV5-1
clone size: NA
CDR3 DNA: TGCGCCAGCAGCTCCGGGACAGGGGAAACTGAAGCTTTCTTT
CDR3 protein: CASSSGTGETEAFF

J gene: TRBJ1-2
D gene: NA
V gene: TRBV14
clone size: few
CDR3 DNA: TGTGCCAGCAGCCAAGCCTTAGGGGGGAACTATGGCTACACCTTC
CDR3 protein: CASSQALGGNYGYTF

J gene: TRBJ2-3
D gene: TRBD2
V gene: TRBV27
clone size: few
CDR3 DNA: TGTGCCAGCCGTTTAGCGGGAGGGGACACAGATACGCAGTATTTT
CDR3 protein: CASRLAGGDTDTQYF

J gene: TRBJ1-1
D gene: TRBD1
V gene: TRBV20-1
clone size: NA
CDR3 DNA: TGCAGTGCTAGAGATGCCAGACAGGGGGCCATGAACACTGAAGCTTTCTTT
CDR3 protein: CSARDARQGAMNTEAFF

J gene: TRBJ1-2
D gene: NA
V gene: TRBV7-9
clone size: NA
CDR3 DNA: TGTGCCAGCAGCTTAGAAGCGGGGGCTAAGGCTGGCTACACCTTC
CDR3 protein: CASSLEAGAKAGYTF

J gene: TRBJ2-7
D gene: NA
V gene: TRBV21-1
clone size: NA
CDR3 DNA: TGTGCCAGCACCAGTCGTAGCTCCTACGAGCAGTACTTC
CDR3 protein: CASTSRSSYEQYF

J gene: TRBJ2-7
D gene: TRBD1
V gene: TRBV25-1
clone size: many
CDR3 DNA: TGTGCCAGCAGTGAATGGGGACAGGGGTACGAGCAGTACTTC
CDR3 protein: CASSEWGQGYEQYF

J gene: TRBJ2-5
D gene: NA
V gene: TRBV27
clone size: NA
CDR3 DNA: TGTGCCAGCAGTCCCAATTCCGGGGAGACCCAGTACTTC
CDR3 protein: CASSPNSGETQYF

J gene: TRBJ1-2
D gene: TRBD1
V gene: TRBV10-3
clone size: few
CDR3 DNA: TGTGCCATCAGGACCTCCGGGACAGGGGGCGCAGTTTATGGCTACACCTTC
CDR3 protein: CAIRTSGTGGAVYGYTF

J gene: TRBJ2-3
D gene: NA
V gene: TRBV20-1
clone size: many
CDR3 DNA: TGCAGTGCTAGAGATACCCTCACAGATACGCAGTATTTT
CDR3 protein: CSARDTLTDTQYF

J gene: TRBJ2-7
D gene: NA
V gene: TRBV28
clone size: few
CDR3 DNA: TGTGCCAGCAAAATTTGGCAGGGCGAATCCTACGAGCAGTACTTC
CDR3 protein: CASKIWQGESYEQYF

J gene: TRBJ1-2
D gene: NA
V gene: TRBV10-1
clone size: few
CDR3 DNA: TGCGCCAGCACCCTGGTAGCCTACTATGGCTACACCTTC
CDR3 protein: CASTLVAYYGYTF

J gene: TRBJ2-7
D gene: NA
V gene: TRBV20-1
clone size: NA
CDR3 DNA: TGCAGTGCTCAGAAGGGCTGGGCCTACGAGCAGTACTTC
CDR3 protein: CSAQKGWAYEQYF

J gene: TRBJ2-3
D gene: NA
V gene: TRBV12-3/TRBV12-4
clone size: few
CDR3 DNA: TGTGCCAGCAGCGCAAGCCGGGACTTGCGCACAGATACGCAGTATTTT
CDR3 protein: CASSASRDLRTDTQYF

J gene: TRBJ2-1
D gene: NA
V gene: TRBV5-1
clone size: few
CDR3 DNA: TGCGCCAGCAGTAGCCGGGACACACCCAATGAGCAGTTCTTC
CDR3 protein: CASSSRDTPNEQFF

J gene: TRBJ2-3
D gene: TRBD2
V gene: TRBV27
clone size: NA
CDR3 DNA: TGTGCCAGCAGTGGGGGCGGGGGGAGCACAGATACGCAGTATTTT
CDR3 protein: CASSGGGGSTDTQYF

J gene: TRBJ1-5
D gene: NA
V gene: TRBV25-1
clone size: few
CDR3 DNA: TGTGCCAGCAGTGAATCCGGATACCAGCATTTT
CDR3 protein: CASSESGYQHF

J gene: TRBJ1-5
D gene: NA
V gene: TRBV13
clone size: NA
CDR3 DNA: TGTGCCAGACACCAGGCCCAGGACCGAAGCAATCAGCCCCAGCATTTT
CDR3 protein: CARHQAQDRSNQPQHF

J gene: TRBJ2-1
D gene: NA
V gene: TRBV24-1
clone size: NA
CDR3 DNA: TGTGCCACCAGTGAAAAGGAAAATGAGCAGTTCTTC
CDR3 protein: CATSEKENEQFF

J gene: TRBJ2-7
D gene: NA
V gene: TRBV20-1
clone size: NA
CDR3 DNA: TGCAGTGCGGGGTTCTCCTACGAGCAGTACTTC
CDR3 protein: CSAGFSYEQYF

J gene: TRBJ2-5
D gene: TRBD1
V gene: TRBV20-1
clone size: NA
CDR3 DNA: TGCAGTGCTAGGGGGACAGGGGCCACAGGATTCTACAATGAGCAGTACTTC
CDR3 protein: CSARGTGATGFYNEQYF

J gene: TRBJ2-7
D gene: TRBD1
V gene: TRBV20-1
clone size: NA
CDR3 DNA: TGCAGTGCTACGCGACAGGGGATTCACGAGCAGTACTTC
CDR3 protein: CSATRQGIHEQYF

J gene: TRBJ1-5
D gene: NA
V gene: TRBV27
clone size: NA
CDR3 DNA: TGTGCCAGCAGTAGAAAAAGGACAGATCAGCCCCAGCATTTT
CDR3 protein: CASSRKRTDQPQHF

J gene: TRBJ2-1
D gene: TRBD2
V gene: TRBV12-5
clone size: NA
CDR3 DNA: TGTGCTAGTGGTTTGCGCCTAGCGGGGGGGAGCTCCTACAATGAGCAGTTCTTC
CDR3 protein: CASGLRLAGGSSYNEQFF

J gene: TRBJ1-1
D gene: TRBD1
V gene: TRBV5-1
clone size: NA
CDR3 DNA: TGCGCCAGCAGCTCCCGACAGGGGAGAGACACTGAAGCTTTCTTT
CDR3 protein: CASSSRQGRDTEAFF